These T cell receptor beta chains were read from a single sample in a study of OX40 agonist ivuxolimab in advanced cancers. The method was immunoSEQ multiplex PCR; TCRdb's version includes in-frame clones alone and lacks a portion of them. The repertoire includes tens of thousands of clones, around 87% of them detected once, and 20% to 30% sits in the top ten. The sample here was CD4+ or CD8+ T cells sorted from blood, taken in a trial of the OX40 agonist ivuxolimab. The receptors here all came from an adult with an advanced solid tumor such as melanoma, head and neck, liver or kidney cancer. Both conserved end residues are part of each CDR3. D genes are given only for firm matches. Size is omitted from some rows. Given values are once, few, many or a class for expanded clones.

D gene	J gene	V gene	clone size	CDR3 DNA	CDR3 protein
TRBD2	TRBJ2-2	TRBV11-3	-	TGTGCCAGCAGCTTACCTAGCGGGAGGGACGGCACCGGGGAGCTGTTTTTT	CASSLPSGRDGTGELFF
-	TRBJ1-1	TRBV5-8	-	TGTGCCAGCAGCTTGGCCCTCCCCAGGGACACTGAAGCTTTCTTT	CASSLALPRDTEAFF
-	TRBJ1-2	TRBV9	-	TGTGCCAGCAGCCCACGGACAGCGATCTATGGCTACACCTTC	CASSPRTAIYGYTF
-	TRBJ1-1	TRBV2	-	TGTGCCAGCAGTGAGGGAGGACGGGACACTGAAGCTTTCTTT	CASSEGGRDTEAFF
TRBD2	TRBJ2-3	TRBV28	-	TGTGCCAGCAGTTTGTTGGCGGGAGGGCTAGATACGCAGTATTTT	CASSLLAGGLDTQYF
-	TRBJ1-5	TRBV28	-	TGTGCCAGCAATATAAGGACGGTTAGCAATCAGCCCCAGCATTTT	CASNIRTVSNQPQHF
TRBD1	TRBJ2-7	TRBV11-2	few	TGTGCCAGCAGCTTAGATGGGGGACAGTCCTACGAGCAGTACTTC	CASSLDGGQSYEQYF
-	TRBJ2-5	TRBV7-9	-	TGTGCCAGCAGCCCACAAGAGACCCAGTACTTC	CASSPQETQYF
-	TRBJ1-2	TRBV28	-	TGTGCCAGCAGCCGGTTCTATGGCTACACCTTC	CASSRFYGYTF
-	TRBJ1-2	TRBV6-5	-	TGTGCCAGCAGTTCCACAGGGAACTATGGCTACACCTTC	CASSSTGNYGYTF
TRBD1	TRBJ2-7	TRBV11-2	-	TGTGCCAGCAGCTTAGGACAGGGACAGGAGCAGTACTTC	CASSLGQGQEQYF
-	TRBJ2-7	TRBV19	once	TGTGCCAGTAGTATAGGCGGCGGACGCTCCTACGAGCAGTACTTC	CASSIGGGRSYEQYF
-	TRBJ1-2	TRBV5-6	-	TGTGCCAGCAGCTACCCTTCCCAGGGGCGAATTGGCTACACCTTC	CASSYPSQGRIGYTF
TRBD1	TRBJ2-7	TRBV18	-	TGTGCCAGCTCACCACTCCCGGGACAGGGGCCCTCTCAGTACTTC	CASSPLPGQGPSQYF
-	TRBJ2-4	TRBV4-1	-	TGCGCCAGCAGCCAAGATTGGCCCCAGAACATTCAGTACTTC	CASSQDWPQNIQYF
TRBD2	TRBJ2-7	TRBV7-9	once	TGTGCCAGCAGCGGTAGGGGACTAGCGGGAGACGAGCAGTACTTC	CASSGRGLAGDEQYF
-	TRBJ1-1	TRBV6-1	-	TGTGCCAGCAGTGAGCCAGGAGAGACTGAAGCTTTCTTT	CASSEPGETEAFF
-	TRBJ2-2	TRBV27	-	TGTGCCAGCAGCCTTACCCCCAGCACCGGGGAGCTGTTTTTT	CASSLTPSTGELFF
-	TRBJ2-7	TRBV7-9	few	TGTGCCAGCAGTTCCAGCCAGGAGCAGTACTTC	CASSSSQEQYF
-	TRBJ1-3	TRBV29-1	-	TGCAGCGTGGGGTCAGAGCCCTCTGGAAACACCATATATTTT	CSVGSEPSGNTIYF
TRBD2	TRBJ2-7	TRBV28	-	TGTGCCAGCAGCCAAACCGTAGCGGGCTACGAGCAGTACTTC	CASSQTVAGYEQYF
-	TRBJ2-1	TRBV28	-	TGTGCCAGCCGACTAGGAGGTGAGCAGTTCTTC	CASRLGGEQFF
TRBD1	TRBJ1-1	TRBV13	-	TGTGCCAGCAGCTTAGGCCGGGGACAGGGAGTTACTGAAGCTTTCTTT	CASSLGRGQGVTEAFF
-	TRBJ2-5	TRBV11-3	once	TGTGCCAGCAGCTTATCTGTCCAAGAGACCCAGTACTTC	CASSLSVQETQYF
TRBD1	TRBJ1-4	TRBV18	-	TGTGCCAGCTCACCACCCGGGCAGACAGGGACTGAAAAACTGTTTTTT	CASSPPGQTGTEKLFF
TRBD1	TRBJ1-4	TRBV6-5	-	TGTGCCATCAGCCCGGGACAGAATAATGAAAAACTGTTTTTT	CAISPGQNNEKLFF
-	TRBJ1-2	TRBV19	-	TGTGCCAGTAGTATCCCCAGGGCGAACTATGGCTACACCTTC	CASSIPRANYGYTF
-	TRBJ2-1	TRBV25-1	-	TGTGCCAGCAGTGATAATAGCAAAGTCAATGAGCAGTTCTTC	CASSDNSKVNEQFF
-	TRBJ2-1	TRBV10-3	-	TGTGCCATCAGTGAGTCAGGCAGGAGCTCCTACAATGAGCAGTTCTTC	CAISESGRSSYNEQFF
TRBD1	TRBJ2-7	TRBV6-5	-	TGTGCCAGCAGTCAAATGAGGACAGGCCGTAACGAGCAGTACTTC	CASSQMRTGRNEQYF
-	TRBJ1-4	TRBV6-5	-	TGTGCCACGTCCTCCGGCCCAACTAATGAAAAACTGTTTTTT	CATSSGPTNEKLFF
TRBD2	TRBJ2-1	TRBV9	-	TGTGCCAGCAGCGTAGGAGGCAGCGGGACCTACAATGAGCAGTTCTTC	CASSVGGSGTYNEQFF
-	TRBJ2-7	TRBV10-2	-	TGCGCCAGCAGTGAGTCGCAGGGGTCCTACGAGCAGTACTTC	CASSESQGSYEQYF
-	TRBJ1-5	TRBV2	-	TGTGCCAGCAGTGTATTGACAAATAGCAATCAGCCCCAGCATTTT	CASSVLTNSNQPQHF
TRBD1	TRBJ1-1	TRBV5-4	-	TGTGCCAGCAGCTCGGGACAGGGCGGAGTAATGGCTGAAGCTTTCTTT	CASSSGQGGVMAEAFF
TRBD1	TRBJ1-4	TRBV9	-	TGTGCCAGCAGCCGGACAGGGGGTAATGAAAAACTGTTTTTT	CASSRTGGNEKLFF
-	TRBJ2-3	TRBV25-1	-	TGTGCCAGCAGTGGGGTTACACGGAGCACAGATACGCAGTATTTT	CASSGVTRSTDTQYF
TRBD1	TRBJ1-1	TRBV11-2	few	TGTGCCAGCAGCCTGGGACAGGGAAGCACTGAAGCTTTCTTT	CASSLGQGSTEAFF
TRBD2	TRBJ2-5	TRBV19	-	TGTGCCAGTAGTATTGTAGGACTAGCGGGAGGGACGGAGACCCAGTACTTC	CASSIVGLAGGTETQYF
-	TRBJ2-2	TRBV18	once	TGTGCCAGCTCATCATCGGGGCGCACCGGGGAGCTGTTTTTT	CASSSSGRTGELFF
TRBD2	TRBJ2-2	TRBV19	-	TGTGCCAGTAGTATACGGACTAGTTTCGCCGGGGAGCTGTTTTTT	CASSIRTSFAGELFF
-	TRBJ1-1	TRBV27	-	TGTGCCAGCAGTTTCATGGGGCGGAGGACGAACACTGAAGCTTTCTTT	CASSFMGRRTNTEAFF
TRBD2	TRBJ2-1	TRBV27	-	TGTGCCAGCAGCTCCCGTGCTCCTAGGGCTAGCGGAACACAGTACAATGAGCAGTTCTTC	CASSSRAPRASGTQYNEQFF
TRBD2	TRBJ2-7	TRBV2	-	TGTGCCAGCAGGAAACTAGCGGGAGCCTACGAGCAGTACTTC	CASRKLAGAYEQYF
TRBD2	TRBJ2-7	TRBV4-1	-	TGCGCCAGCAGCCAAGGGCCCCTACAGCGGGAGGGTTACTACGAGCAGTACTTC	CASSQGPLQREGYYEQYF
-	TRBJ2-7	TRBV15	-	TGTGCCACCAGCAGAGAATTGGGGCAGTACGAGCAGTACTTC	CATSRELGQYEQYF
-	TRBJ2-2	TRBV28	-	TGTGCCAGCAGGACCCAGGGGAATAACGGGGAGCTGTTTTTT	CASRTQGNNGELFF
-	TRBJ2-5	TRBV6-1	-	TGTGCCAGCAGTGAAGGAGTGGGGGAGTTGGGGGAGACCCAGTACTTC	CASSEGVGELGETQYF
TRBD2	TRBJ2-1	TRBV6-6	-	TGTGCCAGCAGGTCCGGACTAGCGGGAGAATCTGAGCAGTTCTTC	CASRSGLAGESEQFF
-	TRBJ1-5	TRBV28	-	TGTGCCAGCAAGGCGGGACGGGCCGCCACGAATCAGCCCCAGCATTTT	CASKAGRAATNQPQHF